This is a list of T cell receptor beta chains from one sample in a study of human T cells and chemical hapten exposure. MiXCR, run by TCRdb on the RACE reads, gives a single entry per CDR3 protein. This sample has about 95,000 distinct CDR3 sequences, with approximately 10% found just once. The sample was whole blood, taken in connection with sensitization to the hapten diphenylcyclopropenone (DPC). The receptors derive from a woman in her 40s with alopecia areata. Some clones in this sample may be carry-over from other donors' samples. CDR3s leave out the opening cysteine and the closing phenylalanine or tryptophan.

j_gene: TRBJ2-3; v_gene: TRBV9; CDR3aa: ASSEGWGLAGTDTQY
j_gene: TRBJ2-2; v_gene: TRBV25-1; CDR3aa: ASSEPGTANTGELF
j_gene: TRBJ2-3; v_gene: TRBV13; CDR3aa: ASSPLGSGGGAGDTQY
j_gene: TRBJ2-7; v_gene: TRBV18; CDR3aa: ASSPIGQASSYEQY
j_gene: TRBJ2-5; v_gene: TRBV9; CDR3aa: ASSVGPPAWASGREETQY
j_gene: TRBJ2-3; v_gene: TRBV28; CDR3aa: ASTRGRVRSTDTQY
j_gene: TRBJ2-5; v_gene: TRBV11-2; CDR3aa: ASSLVGEEETQY
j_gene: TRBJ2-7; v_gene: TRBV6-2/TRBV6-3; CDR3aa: ASRVHVRSSYEQY
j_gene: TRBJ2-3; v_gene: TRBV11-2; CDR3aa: ASSLGAPPDTQY
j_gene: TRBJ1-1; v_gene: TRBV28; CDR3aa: ASTQRGIEAF
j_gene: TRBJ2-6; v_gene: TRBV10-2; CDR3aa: ASSSRGAGANVLT
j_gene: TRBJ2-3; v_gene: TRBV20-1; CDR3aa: SARAQGRLARPDTQY
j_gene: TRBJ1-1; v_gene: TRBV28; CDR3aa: ASSLSVRNTEAF
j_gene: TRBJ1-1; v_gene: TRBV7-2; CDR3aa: ASNLEAF
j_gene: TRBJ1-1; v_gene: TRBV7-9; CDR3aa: DSSPFGTEAF
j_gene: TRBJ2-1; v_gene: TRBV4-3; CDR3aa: ASSQALAGDYNEQF
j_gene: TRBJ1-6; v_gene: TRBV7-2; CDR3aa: ASSITSYNSPLH
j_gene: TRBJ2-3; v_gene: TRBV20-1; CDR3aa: SAKHADTQY
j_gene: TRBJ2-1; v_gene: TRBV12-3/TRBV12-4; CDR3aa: ASSSTSGSYNEQF
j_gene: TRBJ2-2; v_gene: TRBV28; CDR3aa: ASNGRVHTGELF
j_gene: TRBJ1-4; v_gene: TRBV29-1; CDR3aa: SVVLGSGEKLF
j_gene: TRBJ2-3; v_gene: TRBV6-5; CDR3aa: ASSYSSGLDTQY
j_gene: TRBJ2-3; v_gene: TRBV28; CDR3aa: ASIQNPAFPGTDTQY
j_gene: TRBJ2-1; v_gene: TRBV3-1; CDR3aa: ASSHPEPYNEQF
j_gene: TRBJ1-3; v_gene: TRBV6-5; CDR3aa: ASRPGQGPNTIY
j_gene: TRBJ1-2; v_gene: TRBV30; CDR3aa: ANGRPLGYT
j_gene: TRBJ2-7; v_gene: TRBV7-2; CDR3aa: ASSAGGASYEQY
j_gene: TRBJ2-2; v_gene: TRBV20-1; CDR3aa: SARGPKNTGELF
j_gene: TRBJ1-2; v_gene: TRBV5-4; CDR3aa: ASSLANQFQNYGYT
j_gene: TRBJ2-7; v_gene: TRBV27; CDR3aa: ASSLSPRLTYEQY
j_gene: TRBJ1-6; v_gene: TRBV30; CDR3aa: AWSLGQQNNSPLH
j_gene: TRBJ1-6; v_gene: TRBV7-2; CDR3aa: ASSHGQGGSPLH
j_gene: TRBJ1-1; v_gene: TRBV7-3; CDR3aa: ASSLRAPGRGTEAF
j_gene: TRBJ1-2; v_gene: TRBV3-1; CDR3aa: ASRDSGTANYGYT
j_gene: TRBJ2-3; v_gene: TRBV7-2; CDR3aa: ASSPGTSYTQY
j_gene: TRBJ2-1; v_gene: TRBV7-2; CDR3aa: ASSLAGSVSYNEQF
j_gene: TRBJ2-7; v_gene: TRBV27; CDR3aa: ASSPDRGYTYEQY
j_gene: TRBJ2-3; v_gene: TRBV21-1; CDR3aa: ASSTVPVAGTDTQY
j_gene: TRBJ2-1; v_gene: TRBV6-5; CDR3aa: ASSHPTGAYNEQF
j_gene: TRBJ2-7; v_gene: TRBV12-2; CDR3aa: ASRLDGGRPYEQY
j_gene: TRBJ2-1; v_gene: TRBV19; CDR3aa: ASSASRGTTYNEQF
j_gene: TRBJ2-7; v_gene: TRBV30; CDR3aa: AWSPVRTDPYEQY
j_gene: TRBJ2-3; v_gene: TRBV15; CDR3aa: ATSRGDTQY
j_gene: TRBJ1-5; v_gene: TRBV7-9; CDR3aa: ASSIDGNNQPQH
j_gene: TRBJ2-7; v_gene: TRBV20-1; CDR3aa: SWQRDEQY
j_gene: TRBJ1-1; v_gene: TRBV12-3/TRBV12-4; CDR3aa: ASSRQSEAF
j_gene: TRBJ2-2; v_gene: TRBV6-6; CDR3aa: ASSVVGELF
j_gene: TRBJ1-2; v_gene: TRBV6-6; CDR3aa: ASRGATGTNYGYT